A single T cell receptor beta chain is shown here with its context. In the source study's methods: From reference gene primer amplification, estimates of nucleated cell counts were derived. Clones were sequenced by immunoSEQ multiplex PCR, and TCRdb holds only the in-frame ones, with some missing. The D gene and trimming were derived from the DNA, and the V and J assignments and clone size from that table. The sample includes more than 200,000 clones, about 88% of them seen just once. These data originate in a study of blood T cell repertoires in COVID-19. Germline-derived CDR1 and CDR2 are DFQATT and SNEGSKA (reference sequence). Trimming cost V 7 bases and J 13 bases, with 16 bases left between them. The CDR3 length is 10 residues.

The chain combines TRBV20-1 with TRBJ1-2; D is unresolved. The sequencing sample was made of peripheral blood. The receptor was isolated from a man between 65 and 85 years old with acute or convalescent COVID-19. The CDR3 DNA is TGCAGTGACGGGGTGGTTGGTAGCACCTTC. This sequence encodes CSDGVVGSTF.